This TCR beta chain originates from a study of CD8 T cells in Susac syndrome. Turning to the study itself: There were about six sequenced Susac syndrome patients with active disease and roughly 8 in remission. Blood was drawn from patients with Susac syndrome. At that point, they were therapy-naive, on corticosteroids, or on intravenous immunoglobulin alone. The study, taken as a whole, reports: The CD4+ T cell repertoires in Susac syndrome were not clonally expanded.

When the RNA was reverse transcribed, random hexamers were used with an input of roughly 0.5 to 1 ug. TCRdb passed the immunoSEQ multiplex PCR reads through MiXCR, listing each CDR3 protein once. The table records roughly 160,000 distinct CDR3 sequences, 95% to 96% of them present only once. From blood CD8+ and CD4+ T cells, the TCR beta chain was sequenced. Note on this clonotype: Its matching antigen is unknown.

Trimming took 6 bases from V and 3 from J; bases not matched to a gene: 2. The CDR3 has 12 amino acids. This receptor was obtained from a human donor with Susac syndrome. The material sequenced was CD4+ T cells from PBMCs. V usage is TRBV12-3 or TRBV12-4 and J usage is TRBJ2-7; TRBD1 agrees at 7 bases. This CDR3 reads CASSTGVYEQYF. CDR3 coding DNA: TGTGCCAGCAGCACAGGGGTCTACGAGCAGTACTTC.